Presented here are 20 T cell receptor beta chains from one specimen sequenced in a study of blood T cell repertoires in COVID-19. Sequencing used immunoSEQ multiplex PCR; TCRdb keeps in-frame clones, though not all of them. Here the sample spans about 74,000 clones, roughly 84% being singletons. The sequencing input was peripheral blood. The source of these receptors is an elderly woman with active or convalescent COVID-19.

This clone has a single count. The V and J genes are TRBV5-1 and TRBJ1-3, with 9 bases matching TRBD1. Germline-derived CDR1 and CDR2 are SGHRS and YFSETQ. This CDR3 is 14 amino acids long. Trimming cost V 4 bases and J 8 bases; bases outside gene matches: 7. This chain's CDR3 is CASSPGQGSDTIYF. CDR3 nucleotides: TGCGCCAGCAGCCCGGGACAGGGATCGGACACCATATATTTT.

This CDR3 is CASRQGVPYEQYF. CDR3 sequence (DNA): TGTGCCAGCAGACAAGGGGTCCCCTACGAGCAGTACTTC. The rearrangement joins TRBV6-4 to TRBJ2-7; D might be TRBD1 (5 bases). CDR1 and CDR2 from the germline V gene are MRHNA and SNTAGT. The CDR3 sequence is 13 residues long. V was clipped by 6 bases and J by 2 bases, with 11 bases between them.

A note on this clone: The same CDR3 is also encoded by other DNA sequences in this sample. V is TRBV5-1 and J is TRBJ2-1, with D maybe TRBD1 (5 bases). Germline V gene data show CDR1 as SGHRS and CDR2 as YFSETQ. V dropped 0 bases and J dropped 4 bases, with 5 bases sitting between them. The CDR3 is made up of 13 amino acids. DNA of the CDR3: TGCGCCAGCAGCTTGGGACAGTACAATGAGCAGTTCTTC. Translated: CASSLGQYNEQFF.

This sequence joins TRBV18 and TRBJ1-2; TRBD1 is a possible D gene (5 bases). Germline V gene lookup returns CDR1 KGHSH and CDR2 LQKENI. V was trimmed by 0 bases and J by 2 bases, leaving 10 bases between them. This CDR3 comprises 15 residues. The CDR3: CASSPPWGPNYGYTF. CDR3 nucleotides: TGTGCCAGCTCACCACCATGGGGCCCGAACTATGGCTACACCTTC. Full variable domain (outside the CDR3, taken from reference TRBV18 and TRBJ1-2): NAGVMQNPRHLVRRRGQEARLRCSPMKGHSHVYWYRQLPEEGLKFMVYLQKENIIDESGMPKERFSAEFPKEGPSILRIQQVVRGDSAAYFCASSPPWGPNYGYTFGSGTRLTVV.

The chain combines TRBV19 with TRBJ2-1; 8 positions match TRBD2. The CDR3 extends over 15 amino acids. CDR1 and CDR2 (germline): LNHDA, SQIVND (reference sequence). With V trimmed by 3 bases and J by 9 bases, 10 bases remained unmatched. The DNA for the CDR3 is TGTGCCAGTAGTATTAGGGGGACTAGTATCGGTGAGCAGTTCTTC. This translates into CASSIRGTSIGEQFF. The full variable domain, with the rest looked up from reference TRBV19 and TRBJ2-1, is DGGITQSPKYLFRKEGQNVTLSCEQNLNHDAMYWYRQDPGQGLRLIYYSQIVNDFQKGDIAEGYSVSREKKESFPLTVTSAQKNPTAFYLCASSIRGTSIGEQFFGPGTRLTVL.

J is TRBJ1-2 and V is TRBV4-1; D is undetermined. CDR1 MGHRA and CDR2 YSYEKL come from the germline V gene. V lost 4 bases and J lost 2, with 14 bases in between. This CDR3 spans 15 amino acids. The CDR3 nucleotides are TGCGCCAGCAGCCCAACTAGGGCCAGAAACTATGGCTACACCTTC. This translates into CASSPTRARNYGYTF.

V and J are TRBV2 and TRBJ1-5; possible D gene TRBD1, 6 bases. V was cut by 6 bases and J by 2 bases, with 17 bases left in between. Germline assignment: CDR1 SNHLY and CDR2 FYNNEI. This CDR3 spans 16 amino acids. The CDR3 loop is CASRNFDRTGNQPQHF. CDR3 bases: TGTGCCAGCAGGAACTTTGACAGGACGGGCAATCAGCCCCAGCATTTT.

This clone has a handful of counts. The chain uses TRBV12-3 or TRBV12-4 and TRBJ2-2; D unclear. CDR3 size: 12 residues. V gave up 5 bases and J gave up 3 bases, with 4 bases separating them. The DNA for the CDR3 is TGTGCCAGCAGTCAGTACACCGGGGAGCTGTTTTTT. This sequence encodes CASSQYTGELFF.

The table lists this clone with a count of one. The DNA for the CDR3 is TGTGCCAGCAGCTACAGGGGAGAAGGGACTGAAGCTTTCTTT. As protein: CASSYRGEGTEAFF. The V call is TRBV5-8, the J call TRBJ1-1; 7 nucleotides align to TRBD1. The CDR3 spans 14 residues. The J segment lost 5 bases and the V segment lost 3 bases, leaving 7 bases of the junction unmatched. Germline CDR1 SGHTS, CDR2 YDEGEE.

This clone was seen a single time. As DNA, the CDR3 is TGCGCCAGCAGCCAAGGGGTTCAGGGGACCAGCGGCTACACCTTC. It translates to CASSQGVQGTSGYTF. The V call is TRBV4-3, the J call TRBJ1-2, with D possibly being TRBD1 (6 bases). The germline V gene encodes CDR1 LGHNA and CDR2 YSLEER. The CDR3 consists of 15 residues. Trimming left V 1 base short and J 8 bases short, with 17 bases between.

This chain uses TRBV5-1 with TRBJ2-5; 7 bases line up with TRBD2. Germline loops: CDR1 SGHRS, CDR2 YFSETQ. The V and J ends lost 0 bases and 6 bases, in that order; junction bases with no gene match: 8. The CDR3 runs to 15 residues. CDR3 amino acids: CASSLAPGLEQTQYF. CDR3 DNA sequence: TGCGCCAGCAGCTTGGCCCCAGGACTAGAACAGACCCAGTACTTC.

The V call is TRBV19, the J call TRBJ2-3; 7 bases match TRBD2. Trimming took 1 base from V and 5 from J; bases not matched to a gene: 12. The CDR3 contains 17 residues. Germline-derived CDR1 and CDR2 are LNHDA and SQIVND (reference sequence). The CDR3 sequence: CASSIVSFSGAGDTQYF. CDR3 DNA: TGTGCCAGTAGTATAGTGTCGTTCAGCGGGGCAGGAGATACGCAGTATTTT.

A remark on this clone: This sequence may be a read error, since a much larger clone differs from it by one base. The sample carries other DNA sequences with the same CDR3. The rearrangement uses TRBV7-9 and TRBJ2-3; 9 bases map to TRBD2. CDR1 and CDR2 from the germline V gene are SEHNR and FQNEAQ (reference sequence). The CDR3 extends over 21 amino acids. The J segment lost 2 bases and the V segment lost 5 bases, leaving 23 bases of the junction unmatched. The DNA of the CDR3 is TGTGCCAGCAGCAACACTGGGGCGGGGGGGACTCCCCCCGTGCACACAGATACGCAGTATTTT. It encodes CASSNTGAGGTPPVHTDTQYF. Full variable domain (missing parts from reference TRBV7-9 and TRBJ2-3): DTGVSQNPRHKITKRGQNVTFRCDPISEHNRLYWYRQTLGQGPEFLTYFQNEAQLEKSRLLSDRFSAERPKGSFSTLEIQRTEQGDSAMYLCASSNTGAGGTPPVHTDTQYFGPGTRLTVL.

The gene calls are TRBV9 and TRBJ1-5; 7 bases align to TRBD1. The germline V gene encodes CDR1 SGDLS and CDR2 YYNGEE. V lost 4 bases to trimming and J lost 3 bases; unmatched junction nucleotides: 10. The CDR3 spans 16 residues. CDR3 bases: TGTGCCAGCAGCCCAGGGACAGACTCATCCAATCAGCCCCAGCATTTT. Its translation is CASSPGTDSSNQPQHF.

This clone was observed a few times. The chain has TRBV7-8 and TRBJ2-7; TRBD2 agrees at 7 bases. With 2 bases clipped from V and 9 bases from J, the junction kept 13 bases outside the gene matches. The germline V gene encodes CDR1 SGHVS and CDR2 FQNEAQ. The CDR3 runs to 15 residues. The CDR3 DNA follows: TGTGCCAGCAGCTTAAATAGGGTAGGAGCGGGGATGCAGTACTTC. This codes for CASSLNRVGAGMQYF. The full variable domain, its missing parts supplied by reference TRBV7-8 and TRBJ2-7, is GAGVSQSPRYKVAKRGQDVALRCDPISGHVSLFWYQQALGQGPEFLTYFQNEAQLDKSGLPSDRFFAERPEGSVSTLKIQRTQQEDSAVYLCASSLNRVGAGMQYFGPGTRLTVT.

This chain uses TRBV5-5 with TRBJ1-4, with 10 bases identical to TRBD1. J was trimmed by 2 bases and V by 3 bases; bases with no gene match: 10. CDR1 and CDR2 (germline): SGHKS, YYEKEE (reference sequence). The CDR3 totals 18 residues. The CDR3 region is CASSSIHGQGGTNEKLFF. The CDR3, as DNA: TGTGCCAGCAGCTCTATACACGGACAGGGGGGGACTAATGAAAAACTGTTTTTT.

The V and J genes are TRBV7-9 and TRBJ1-2, with 10 bases that match TRBD1. Germline V gene sequence: CDR1 SEHNR, CDR2 FQNEAQ (reference sequence). The CDR3 has 17 residues. The ends lost 5 bases at V and 1 base at J; junction bases unmatched: 10. The CDR3 here is CASSRAGQGFFNYGYTF. CDR3 sequence (DNA): TGTGCCAGCAGCCGGGCGGGACAGGGGTTTTTTAACTATGGCTACACCTTC.

This chain joins TRBV6-2 or TRBV6-3 and TRBJ2-1, with 8 bases identical to TRBD2. Germline values: CDR1 MNHEY, CDR2 SVGEGT. The CDR3 extends over 15 amino acids. With V trimmed by 2 bases and J by 7 bases, 7 bases remained unmatched. The CDR3 DNA follows: TGTGCCAGCAGTTACGAAACGGGGGGGCGAAATGAGCAGTTCTTC. This gives the protein CASSYETGGRNEQFF.

The chain joins TRBV7-9 to TRBJ1-2; 8 bases are a match to TRBD1. This CDR3 region has 14 residues. The germline gives CDR1 SEHNR, CDR2 FQNEAQ (reference sequence). J was trimmed by 8 bases and V by 3 bases; bases with no gene match: 8. CDR3 residues: CASSFLTGGEGYTF. The CDR3 coding sequence is TGTGCCAGCAGCTTCCTCACAGGGGGAGAAGGCTACACCTTC.

The chain employs TRBV7-2 and TRBJ2-6; a possible D gene is TRBD1 (6 bases). Trimming left V 1 base short and J 2 bases short, with 6 bases between. Germline V gives CDR1 SGHTA, CDR2 FQGNSA. The CDR3 runs to 15 residues. The CDR3 bases are TGTGCCAGCAGCTTAGACAGGGCTGGGGCCAACGTCCTGACTTTC. This translates into CASSLDRAGANVLTF.